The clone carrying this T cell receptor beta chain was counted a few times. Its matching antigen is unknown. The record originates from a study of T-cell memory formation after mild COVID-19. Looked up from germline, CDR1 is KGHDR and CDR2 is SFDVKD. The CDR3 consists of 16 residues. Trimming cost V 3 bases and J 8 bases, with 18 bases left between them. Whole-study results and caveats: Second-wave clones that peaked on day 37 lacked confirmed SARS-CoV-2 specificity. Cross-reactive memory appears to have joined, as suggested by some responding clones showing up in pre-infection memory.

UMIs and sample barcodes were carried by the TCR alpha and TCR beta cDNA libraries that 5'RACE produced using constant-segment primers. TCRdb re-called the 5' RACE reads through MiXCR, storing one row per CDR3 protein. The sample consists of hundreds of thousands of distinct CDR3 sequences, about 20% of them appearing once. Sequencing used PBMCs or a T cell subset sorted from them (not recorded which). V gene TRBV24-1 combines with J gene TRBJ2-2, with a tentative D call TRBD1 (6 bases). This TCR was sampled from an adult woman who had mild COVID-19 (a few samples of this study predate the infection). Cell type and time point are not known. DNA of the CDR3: TGTGCCACCAGTGATAGAGGGGGTACCCTCAGGGGGGAGCTGTTTTTT. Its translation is CATSDRGGTLRGELFF.